These T cell receptor beta chains were read from a single sample in a study of T cell responses to AZD1222 COVID-19 vaccine. Clones were sequenced by immunoSEQ multiplex PCR, and TCRdb holds only the in-frame ones, with some missing. Of more than 140,000 clones in the sample, 88% were seen once. The sequenced sample was peripheral blood, obtained on day 0 of AZD1222 vaccination. The receptors here all came from an adult in good health. Both conserved end residues are part of each CDR3. Each record gives: clone size, J gene, V gene, D gene, CDR3 protein, CDR3 DNA. D genes are given only for firm matches. Only some rows state a clone size, as once, few, many or a class for expanded clones.

clone_size: few
j_call: TRBJ1-1
v_call: TRBV2
d_call: -
cdr3_aa: CARGGGGNTEAFF
cdr3_nt: TGTGCCAGGGGAGGCGGAGGGAACACTGAAGCTTTCTTT

clone_size: once
j_call: TRBJ1-1
v_call: TRBV10-3
d_call: -
cdr3_aa: CAISESVVNTEAFF
cdr3_nt: TGTGCCATCAGTGAGTCCGTTGTGAACACTGAAGCTTTCTTT

clone_size: -
j_call: TRBJ2-7
v_call: TRBV2
d_call: -
cdr3_aa: CASSFEGTSYEQYF
cdr3_nt: TGTGCCAGCAGCTTCGAGGGGACTTCCTACGAGCAGTACTTC

clone_size: -
j_call: TRBJ2-1
v_call: TRBV9
d_call: -
cdr3_aa: CASSARGGGASYNEQFF
cdr3_nt: TGTGCCAGCAGCGCCAGAGGGGGAGGGGCCTCCTACAATGAGCAGTTCTTC

clone_size: -
j_call: TRBJ2-5
v_call: TRBV24-1
d_call: -
cdr3_aa: CATSDFPRETQYF
cdr3_nt: TGTGCCACCAGTGATTTTCCCCGTGAGACCCAGTACTTC

clone_size: -
j_call: TRBJ2-1
v_call: TRBV9
d_call: -
cdr3_aa: CASSVGYNEQFF
cdr3_nt: TGTGCCAGCAGCGTAGGATACAATGAGCAGTTCTTC

clone_size: -
j_call: TRBJ2-1
v_call: TRBV9
d_call: -
cdr3_aa: CASSVDDGSYNEQFF
cdr3_nt: TGTGCCAGCAGCGTAGATGACGGATCCTACAATGAGCAGTTCTTC

clone_size: -
j_call: TRBJ1-5
v_call: TRBV19
d_call: -
cdr3_aa: CASSIRGNGQPQHF
cdr3_nt: TGTGCCAGTAGTATCCGGGGGAACGGGCAGCCCCAGCATTTT

clone_size: few
j_call: TRBJ1-5
v_call: TRBV14
d_call: -
cdr3_aa: CASSQDDPPGDFNQPQHF
cdr3_nt: TGTGCCAGCAGCCAAGATGACCCCCCTGGGGACTTTAATCAGCCCCAGCATTTT

clone_size: -
j_call: TRBJ2-5
v_call: TRBV5-1
d_call: -
cdr3_aa: CASSPGTPMETQYF
cdr3_nt: TGCGCCAGCAGCCCCGGGACCCCGATGGAGACCCAGTACTTC

clone_size: once
j_call: TRBJ1-5
v_call: TRBV3-1/TRBV3-2
d_call: TRBD1
cdr3_aa: CASSQDTGGNQPQHF
cdr3_nt: TGTGCCAGCAGCCAGGACACAGGGGGCAATCAGCCCCAGCATTTT

clone_size: -
j_call: TRBJ1-1
v_call: TRBV6-5
d_call: -
cdr3_aa: CASRDLDHEAFF
cdr3_nt: TGTGCCAGCAGGGACCTGGACCACGAAGCTTTCTTT

clone_size: -
j_call: TRBJ1-6
v_call: TRBV19
d_call: -
cdr3_aa: CASKVDSSYNSPLHF
cdr3_nt: TGTGCCAGTAAAGTGGACAGCTCCTATAATTCACCCCTCCACTTT

clone_size: -
j_call: TRBJ2-7
v_call: TRBV28
d_call: -
cdr3_aa: CASSGHRADEQYF
cdr3_nt: TGTGCCAGCAGTGGCCACAGGGCCGACGAGCAGTACTTC

clone_size: -
j_call: TRBJ2-1
v_call: TRBV7-8
d_call: -
cdr3_aa: CASSLAAETYNEQFF
cdr3_nt: TGTGCCAGCAGCTTAGCGGCCGAGACCTACAATGAGCAGTTCTTC

clone_size: -
j_call: TRBJ1-5
v_call: TRBV30
d_call: -
cdr3_aa: CAWAGRGPNQPQHF
cdr3_nt: TGTGCCTGGGCAGGTAGGGGCCCCAATCAGCCCCAGCATTTT

clone_size: once
j_call: TRBJ2-1
v_call: TRBV20-1
d_call: -
cdr3_aa: CSGAYNEQFF
cdr3_nt: TGCAGTGGAGCCTACAATGAGCAGTTCTTC

clone_size: -
j_call: TRBJ1-2
v_call: TRBV28
d_call: -
cdr3_aa: CASSGPYGYTF
cdr3_nt: TGTGCCAGCTCCGGGCCTTATGGCTACACCTTC

clone_size: -
j_call: TRBJ2-1
v_call: TRBV7-2
d_call: -
cdr3_aa: CASRNRQAGEQFF
cdr3_nt: TGTGCCAGCAGAAACCGACAGGCCGGGGAGCAGTTCTTC

clone_size: -
j_call: TRBJ1-5
v_call: TRBV12-3/TRBV12-4
d_call: -
cdr3_aa: CASSLNGRAQHF
cdr3_nt: TGTGCCAGCAGTTTAAACGGCAGGGCCCAGCATTTT

clone_size: -
j_call: TRBJ2-1
v_call: TRBV11-3
d_call: -
cdr3_aa: CASSSTGFNEQFF
cdr3_nt: TGTGCCAGCAGCTCGACAGGTTTTAATGAGCAGTTCTTC

clone_size: -
j_call: TRBJ2-2
v_call: TRBV27
d_call: -
cdr3_aa: CASSFRVTGELFF
cdr3_nt: TGTGCCAGCAGTTTCAGGGTCACCGGGGAGCTGTTTTTT

clone_size: -
j_call: TRBJ2-1
v_call: TRBV9
d_call: -
cdr3_aa: CASSATGPPEQFF
cdr3_nt: TGTGCCAGCAGCGCAACCGGGCCTCCGGAGCAGTTCTTC

clone_size: -
j_call: TRBJ2-1
v_call: TRBV27
d_call: TRBD2
cdr3_aa: CASSFKLAGAGEQFF
cdr3_nt: TGTGCCAGCAGTTTTAAACTAGCGGGAGCCGGAGAGCAGTTCTTC

clone_size: -
j_call: TRBJ1-6
v_call: TRBV28
d_call: TRBD1
cdr3_aa: CASSSPRQGYNSPLHF
cdr3_nt: TGTGCCAGCAGTTCCCCACGACAGGGTTATAATTCACCCCTCCACTTT

clone_size: -
j_call: TRBJ1-2
v_call: TRBV6-5
d_call: -
cdr3_aa: CASSRPNGGHGYTF
cdr3_nt: TGTGCCAGCAGTCGACCTAATGGTGGGCATGGCTACACCTTC

clone_size: -
j_call: TRBJ1-1
v_call: TRBV6-5
d_call: -
cdr3_aa: CASSRDRSNTEAFF
cdr3_nt: TGTGCCAGCAGCCGCGACAGGTCAAACACTGAAGCTTTCTTT

clone_size: -
j_call: TRBJ2-6
v_call: TRBV4-3
d_call: -
cdr3_aa: CASSQDPAGLSGANVLTF
cdr3_nt: TGCGCCAGCAGCCAAGATCCCGCAGGGCTCTCTGGGGCCAACGTCCTGACTTTC

clone_size: -
j_call: TRBJ2-7
v_call: TRBV27
d_call: TRBD1
cdr3_aa: CASSRGTAPSSYEQYF
cdr3_nt: TGTGCCAGCAGTAGAGGGACAGCGCCCAGCTCCTACGAGCAGTACTTC

clone_size: -
j_call: TRBJ1-2
v_call: TRBV4-3
d_call: -
cdr3_aa: CASSQDWVGAYTYGYTF
cdr3_nt: TGCGCCAGCAGCCAAGATTGGGTCGGAGCTTACACCTATGGCTACACCTTC

clone_size: -
j_call: TRBJ2-7
v_call: TRBV11-2
d_call: -
cdr3_aa: CASNLIGGSYEQYF
cdr3_nt: TGTGCCAGCAACCTAATAGGGGGCTCCTACGAGCAGTACTTC

clone_size: -
j_call: TRBJ2-1
v_call: TRBV11-2
d_call: TRBD2
cdr3_aa: CASSLNSGSIINEQFF
cdr3_nt: TGTGCCAGCAGCTTGAATAGCGGGAGCATAATAAATGAGCAGTTCTTC

clone_size: -
j_call: TRBJ2-1
v_call: TRBV25-1
d_call: -
cdr3_aa: CASSALSEQFF
cdr3_nt: TGTGCCAGCAGTGCTCTTTCTGAGCAGTTCTTC

clone_size: -
j_call: TRBJ1-2
v_call: TRBV28
d_call: -
cdr3_aa: CASSLLWDSGAGGYTF
cdr3_nt: TGTGCCAGCAGTTTATTGTGGGACTCCGGGGCCGGAGGCTACACCTTC

clone_size: -
j_call: TRBJ1-5
v_call: TRBV30
d_call: -
cdr3_aa: CAWSGGSNQPQHF
cdr3_nt: TGTGCCTGGAGTGGGGGAAGCAATCAGCCCCAGCATTTT

clone_size: few
j_call: TRBJ2-7
v_call: TRBV7-8
d_call: -
cdr3_aa: CASSLWESYEQYF
cdr3_nt: TGTGCCAGCAGCTTATGGGAGTCCTACGAGCAGTACTTC

clone_size: -
j_call: TRBJ1-2
v_call: TRBV30
d_call: -
cdr3_aa: CAWTPGGRITSF
cdr3_nt: TGTGCCTGGACCCCCGGGGGACGGATCACCTCCTTC

clone_size: -
j_call: TRBJ2-2
v_call: TRBV29-1
d_call: TRBD1
cdr3_aa: CSVLTGVNTGELFF
cdr3_nt: TGCAGCGTATTGACAGGGGTGAACACCGGGGAGCTGTTTTTT

clone_size: -
j_call: TRBJ2-5
v_call: TRBV4-2
d_call: TRBD1
cdr3_aa: CASSQGDRGLQETQYF
cdr3_nt: TGTGCCAGCAGCCAAGGGGACAGGGGGCTCCAGGAGACCCAGTACTTC

clone_size: few
j_call: TRBJ1-5
v_call: TRBV6-5
d_call: -
cdr3_aa: CASRSGESQPQHF
cdr3_nt: TGTGCCAGCAGGTCTGGGGAAAGTCAGCCCCAGCATTTT

clone_size: -
j_call: TRBJ2-7
v_call: TRBV29-1
d_call: TRBD2
cdr3_aa: CSVESGGYEQYF
cdr3_nt: TGCAGCGTTGAGTCGGGAGGTTACGAGCAGTACTTC